A selection of T cell receptor beta chains follows, all from one sample in a study of post-analysis software for immune sequencing data. In TCRdb, the PCR reads were re-called with MiXCR into one record per CDR3 protein. This sample has hundreds of thousands of distinct CDR3 sequences; approximately 53% occur once, and the top ten carry around 4.5%. The sequenced sample consisted of blood. The receptor set was obtained from a girl under 18 with multiple sclerosis. CDR3s include the opening cysteine and the closing phenylalanine or tryptophan. The order of the fields is V gene, clone size, CDR3 protein. Rows give clone size only sometimes, using once, few, many, or a class for an expanded clone.

TRBV2	NA	CASVPGTGGTEAFF
TRBV7-6	NA	CASSLGASGSILNEQFF
TRBV5-1	once	CASSGTDSYNEQYF
TRBV7-8	few	CASSLALTDTDTQYF
TRBV20-1	NA	CSARDPGGVYEQYF
TRBV19	few	CASRTPGRDNSPLHF
TRBV29-1	NA	CSVKQPQETQYF
TRBV4-2	few	CASSQDRAGGQTQYF
TRBV7-9	NA	CASTNMGLNTEAFF
TRBV6-6	NA	CASSPELGGRSYNEQFF
TRBV9	NA	CASSVHASGQETQYF
TRBV18	NA	CASSPAGPVGTEAFF
TRBV20-1	NA	CSARDLGGNQPQHF
TRBV7-6	once	CASSNPDRTGDNTGELFF
TRBV29-1	NA	CSVPSGLATLGNEQFF
TRBV9	NA	CASSALGFGQETQYF
TRBV12-3/TRBV12-4	few	CASSLAGREQFF
TRBV20-1	NA	CSAIGFETSGYNEQFF
TRBV29-1	few	CSGALAGGPVRNEQFF
TRBV21-1	once	CASSKTTPGQDTTYEQYF
TRBV11-1	once	CASSGRDRSYEQYF
TRBV5-1	NA	CASSPGQAEETQYF
TRBV20-1	NA	CSARRLAVGNEQFF
TRBV12-3/TRBV12-4	NA	CASSPPTGKIHEQYF
TRBV20-1	few	CSAREGRHEQYF
TRBV10-3	once	CAISEYDWTSPADTQYF
TRBV30	few	CAWSVGQAYEKLFF
TRBV29-1	NA	CSVEQGSYNEQFF
TRBV14	NA	CASSQMRAPLGEQFF
TRBV9	NA	CASSVASVSRAHEQYF
TRBV6-5	NA	CATQLTGIYEQFF
TRBV7-2	NA	CASFRDSGKPGETQYF
TRBV12-5	NA	CASGLAGTGRFEQYF
TRBV28	NA	CASRLGLAGGSRFYNEQFF
TRBV15	NA	CATSRDRRDLGYTF